The clone carrying this T cell receptor (beta chain) was seen at least ten times. The record originates from a study of T-cell memory formation after mild COVID-19. One entry per CDR3 protein results from TCRdb running MiXCR on the 5' RACE reads. The sample includes 40,000 to 60,000 distinct CDR3 sequences, approximately 9.1% seen only once; the top ten take roughly 12%. V dropped 4 bases and J dropped 4 bases, with 6 bases sitting between them. The V gene's germline CDR1 is SQVTM and CDR2 ANQGSEA. The CDR3 consists of 11 residues. The rearrangement joins TRBV29-1 to TRBJ2-3; a weak D match, TRBD2 (5 bases). The sequencing sample was made of PBMCs or a T cell subset sorted from them (not recorded which). The clonotype was recovered from an adult woman who had mild COVID-19 (a few samples of this study predate the infection). Cell type and time point are not known. The CDR3 sequence: CSVGLPDTQYF. As DNA, the CDR3 is TGCAGCGTTGGACTACCAGATACGCAGTATTTT.